Below are 6 T cell receptor beta chains sequenced from a single sample in a study of identical twins. Each CDR3 protein gets one entry after TCRdb re-called the 5' RACE reads with MiXCR. The sample lists a few hundred thousand distinct CDR3 sequences, roughly 8% occurring once. These sequences were also reported in another study, on yellow fever vaccine responses in identical twins.

Sequencing was carried out using CD8+ T cells sorted from blood. The receptors derive from a woman under 30 in good health.

This clonotype was counted at least ten times. CDR3 DNA sequence: TGCGCCAGCAGCTTCAGGGACAGGCCGAGGGACACTGAAGCTTTCTTT. Encoded protein: CASSFRDRPRDTEAFF. The chain is built from TRBV5-1 and TRBJ1-1, with 8 bases identical to TRBD1. Looked up from germline, CDR1 is SGHRS and CDR2 is YFSETQ. V lost 2 bases, J lost 3 bases, and 9 bases stayed unmatched. The CDR3 consists of 16 residues.

J is TRBJ2-7 and V is TRBV4-2; maybe TRBD2 (5 bases). CDR3 size: 14 residues. The germline V gene has CDR1 LGHNA and CDR2 YNFKEQ. V lost 0 bases, J lost 2 bases, and 8 bases lay in between. The DNA of the CDR3 is TGTGCCAGCAGCCAAGAGAGGGCCGCCTACGAGCAGTACTTC. Translating gives CASSQERAAYEQYF.

This clonotype was counted at least ten times. The rearrangement uses TRBV28 and TRBJ2-5, with D unclear. The CDR3 runs to 14 residues. Trimming took off 2 bases at V and 7 bases at J, with 14 bases between the two ends. CDR1 and CDR2 from the germline V gene are MDHEN and SYDVKM. CDR3 nucleotides: TGTGCCAGCAGTTTAGGGGTTATTTCAGGGACCCAGTACTTC. Translation gives CASSLGVISGTQYF.

The chain carries TRBV13 and TRBJ2-1; tentatively, D is TRBD1 (6 bases). The CDR3 consists of 14 residues. The germline CDR1 and CDR2 sequences are PRHDT and FYEKMQ (reference sequence). Trimming left V 3 bases short and J 7 bases short, with 13 bases between. The DNA for the CDR3 is TGTGCCAGCAGCTTCCCCCTCACAGGGAATGAGCAGTTCTTC. It encodes CASSFPLTGNEQFF.

This clonotype was seen repeatedly, ten times or more. The V call is TRBV29-1, the J call TRBJ1-4; D is undetermined. CDR1 is SQVTM and CDR2 is ANQGSEA in the germline V gene. CDR3 size: 14 residues. V was shortened by 6 bases and J by 3 bases, with 14 bases between the two germline ends. The CDR3 nucleotides read TGCAGCGTCTTCCTGGGTATAGCTAATGAAAAACTGTTTTTT. Amino acids: CSVFLGIANEKLFF.

This clonotype was seen only a few times. The chain employs TRBV4-2 and TRBJ2-1, with D perhaps matching TRBD2 (7 bases). CDR3 length: 19 amino acids. Germline-derived CDR1 and CDR2 are LGHNA and YNFKEQ. Deletions cut 0 bases from V and 10 bases from J, with 28 bases between. CDR3 nucleotide sequence: TGTGCCAGCAGCCAAGATTCGAGTAGGGGGGGGGGCTCATGGGTGGAGCAGTTCTTC. It encodes CASSQDSSRGGGSWVEQFF.